The 20 T cell receptor beta chains presented below share a single source sample, sequenced in a study of cytomegalovirus exposure and HLA in healthy donors. Researchers ran the PCR with 60 Vbeta and 13 Jbeta primers. The data were produced by immunoSEQ multiplex PCR, yet TCRdb's version contains in-frame clones alone and is incomplete. This sample has about 68,000 clones, with 70% to 90% found just once. The sample comprised PBMCs. These receptors were collected from a human donor in good health.

The sample holds one count of this clone. V usage is TRBV30 and J usage is TRBJ1-6; possible D gene TRBD1, 5 bases. V was cut by 5 bases and J by 4 bases, with 6 bases left in between. The V gene's germline CDR1 is GTSNPN and CDR2 SVGIG (reference sequence). The CDR3 contains 12 residues. CDR3 in amino acids: CAWDSYNSPLHF. The CDR3 nucleotides read TGTGCCTGGGACAGTTATAATTCACCCCTCCACTTT.

In its sample, this clone was seen a few times. The genes are TRBV15 and TRBJ1-2; TRBD1 aligns across 8 bases. The V and J ends lost 5 bases and 8 bases, in that order; junction bases with no gene match: 34. This CDR3 is built from 22 residues. CDR1 is LNHNV and CDR2 is YYDKDF in the germline V gene (reference sequence). DNA of the CDR3: TGTGCCACCAGCGGGAACAGTCGAAACCGGGACAGGCTACCGACGGCCAGGGGAGGCTACACCTTC. Its translation is CATSGNSRNRDRLPTARGGYTF.

The chain uses TRBV10-3 and TRBJ1-5; D uncertain. The CDR3 totals 13 residues. Trimming stripped 2 bases from V and 8 bases from J, with 10 bases between. Germline V gives CDR1 ENHRY, CDR2 SYGVKD. CDR3 sequence: CAISEGKSEPQHF. The CDR3, as DNA: TGTGCCATCAGTGAGGGTAAGAGCGAGCCCCAGCATTTT.

The V gene is TRBV5-1, the J gene TRBJ2-2; TRBD2 matches 10 bases. CDR1 SGHRS and CDR2 YFSETQ come from the germline V gene. The CDR3 runs 15 residues. The J segment lost 7 bases and the V segment lost 2 bases, leaving 5 bases of the junction unmatched. CDR3: CASSFTGTSVGELFF. As DNA, the CDR3 is TGCGCCAGCAGCTTTACCGGGACTAGCGTCGGGGAGCTGTTTTTT.

The chain links TRBV7-2 to TRBJ1-4, with no clear D. Germline values: CDR1 SGHTA, CDR2 FQGNSA. The CDR3 totals 15 residues. The V and J ends lost 0 bases and 6 bases respectively, with 11 bases between them. CDR3 loop: CASSLASRRDEKLFF. The CDR3 nucleotides read TGTGCCAGCAGCTTAGCGAGCCGGAGGGATGAAAAACTGTTTTTT.

This clone was found a few times. This chain joins TRBV21-1 and TRBJ2-7; the D segment call TRBD2 is taken from the table without a DNA check. TRBV21-1 is labeled a pseudogene. CDR3 length: 15 amino acids. CDR3 coding DNA: TGTGCCAGCAGCAAAGTAGGGAATAGCGGTCACGAGCAGTACTTC. This sequence encodes CASSKVGNSGHEQYF.

The chain employs TRBV18 and TRBJ1-1; TRBD1 aligns across 7 bases. Germline V gene data show CDR1 as KGHSH and CDR2 as LQKENI. There are 14 residues in the CDR3. The V gene end was trimmed by 4 bases and the J gene end by 0 bases; junction bases not matched to a gene: 2. The CDR3 bases are TGTGCCAGCTCACACGGGACAGTGAACACTGAAGCTTTCTTT. Translating it yields CASSHGTVNTEAFF.

This chain links TRBV7-8 with TRBJ2-1; D may be TRBD1 (6 bases). The CDR3 runs 14 residues. Per the germline V gene, CDR1 is SGHVS and CDR2 is FQNEAQ. V lost 2 bases and J 8 bases, leaving 13 bases between the germline ends. CDR3 bases: TGTGCCAGCAGCTTACGGGACAAAGCCTATGAGCAGTTCTTC. Translating it yields CASSLRDKAYEQFF.

The V and J genes are TRBV6-4 and TRBJ1-6; TRBD1 matches at 9 bases. Unmatched junction bases numbered 3, after V lost 5 bases and J lost 4 bases. Per germline, CDR1 MRHNA and CDR2 SNTAGT. The CDR3 has 15 residues. The CDR3 is CASSPGTGYNSPLHF. The CDR3 bases are TGTGCCAGCAGTCCAGGGACAGGGTATAATTCACCCCTCCACTTT.

The rearrangement links TRBV27 to TRBJ1-2, with 8 positions matching TRBD1. V gave up 3 bases and J gave up 4 bases; unmatched junction bases: 7. Germline CDR1 is MNHEY and CDR2 is SMNVEV (reference sequence). The CDR3 has 15 amino acids. CDR3 protein: CASSFRAGGFYGYTF. CDR3 in DNA: TGTGCCAGCAGTTTTCGGGCAGGGGGCTTCTATGGCTACACCTTC.

The chain carries TRBV7-2 and TRBJ1-6; 7 bases line up with TRBD1. With V trimmed by 2 bases and J by 7 bases, 5 bases remained unmatched. The CDR3 sequence is 15 residues long. The germline gives CDR1 SGHTA, CDR2 FQGNSA. The CDR3: CASSLTTGHNSPLHF. The CDR3 nucleotides read TGTGCCAGCAGCTTAACGACAGGGCACAATTCACCCCTCCACTTT.

This clone was seen a few times. The chain recombines TRBV9 with TRBJ2-5, with 8 bases identical to TRBD2. The germline gives CDR1 SGDLS, CDR2 YYNGEE. The CDR3 length is 15 residues. After removal of 3 bases from V and 2 bases from J, the junction contained 6 bases not matched to a gene. CDR3 sequence (DNA): TGTGCCAGCAGCGCGGGGGGGCTGAATCAAGAGACCCAGTACTTC. Protein sequence: CASSAGGLNQETQYF. Variable domain in full (rest from reference TRBV9 and TRBJ2-5): DSGVTQTPKHLITATGQRVTLRCSPRSGDLSVYWYQQSLDQGLQFLIQYYNGEERAKGNILERFSAQQFPDLHSELNLSSLELGDSALYFCASSAGGLNQETQYFGPGTRLLVL.

The chain is built from TRBV15 and TRBJ2-7; TRBD1 agrees at 9 bases. The CDR3 has 16 amino acids. Germline V CDR1 and CDR2: LNHNV, YYDKDF (reference sequence). Unmatched junction bases numbered 8, after V lost 0 bases and J lost 5 bases. As DNA, the CDR3 is TGTGCCACCAGCAGAGATGGACAGGGGAGTTATAACGAGCAGTACTTC. Its translation: CATSRDGQGSYNEQYF.

The rearrangement links TRBV5-1 to TRBJ2-5; perhaps TRBD1 as D (6 bases). CDR1 SGHRS and CDR2 YFSETQ come from the germline V gene. V was cut by 4 bases and J by 0 bases, with 13 bases left in between. The CDR3 runs to 15 residues. Here the CDR3 DNA reads TGCGCCAGCAGCCTGGACAGCCCCGACCAAGAGACCCAGTACTTC. Protein: CASSLDSPDQETQYF.

The rearrangement joins TRBV5-1 to TRBJ2-5; 11 nucleotides align to TRBD1. The DNA matches TRBJ2-7 better at its end, which makes the J call doubtful. There are 15 residues in the CDR3. Germline CDR1 SGHRS, CDR2 YFSETQ. CDR3 DNA: TGCGCCAGCAGCTCGCCGGGACAGGGGGACTACGAGCAGTACTTC. Amino acids: CASSSPGQGDYEQYF.

The chain couples TRBV7-6 to TRBJ2-2, with D possibly TRBD1 on 6 matching bases. The V gene lost 5 bases and the J gene lost 5 bases, with 12 bases spanning the gap. The CDR3 is made up of 14 amino acids. CDR1 is SGHVS, CDR2 FNYEAQ, per germline. CDR3 residues: CASSPGHRTGELFF. In DNA form, the CDR3 reads TGTGCCAGCAGCCCGGGACATAGGACCGGGGAGCTGTTTTTT. Full variable domain (remainder filled in from reference TRBV7-6 and TRBJ2-2): GAGVSQSPRYKVTKRGQDVALRCDPISGHVSLYWYRQALGQGPEFLTYFNYEAQQDKSGLPNDRFSAERPEGSISTLTIQRTEQRDSAMYRCASSPGHRTGELFFGEGSRLTVL.

This clone was seen a handful of times. The chain recombines TRBV6-6 with TRBJ2-1; D is unresolved. The CDR3 consists of 11 residues. V dropped 6 bases and J dropped 8 bases, with 8 bases sitting between them. Germline loops: CDR1 MNHNY, CDR2 SVGAGI (reference sequence). The CDR3 sequence: CASSYFDEQFF. The DNA of the CDR3 is TGTGCCAGCAGCTATTTCGATGAGCAGTTCTTC.

The chain combines TRBV6-5 with TRBJ2-2; 9 nucleotides match TRBD1. The germline V gene encodes CDR1 MNHEY and CDR2 SVGAGI. The trim removed 0 bases at V and 6 bases at J, leaving 5 bases unmatched. This CDR3 is built from 16 residues. CDR3 sequence reads: CASSYSKTGGAGELFF. Here the CDR3 DNA reads TGTGCCAGCAGTTACTCGAAGACAGGGGGGGCCGGGGAGCTGTTTTTT.

The J gene is TRBJ1-1, the V gene TRBV7-2; 7 positions match TRBD1. CDR1 is SGHTA, CDR2 FQGNSA, per germline. Trimming cost V 3 bases and J 4 bases; bases outside gene matches: 2. This CDR3 is 13 amino acids long. The CDR3 protein is CASSFTGATEAFF. CDR3 DNA: TGTGCCAGCAGCTTTACAGGGGCCACTGAAGCTTTCTTT.

The chain employs TRBV28 and TRBJ1-6; maybe TRBD1 (5 bases). The germline V gene encodes CDR1 MDHEN and CDR2 SYDVKM. V gave up 6 bases and J gave up 8 bases, with 20 bases separating them. There are 16 residues in the CDR3. In DNA form, the CDR3 reads TGTGCCAGCAGCTACCCTTGGGAGGGGCGCGATTCACCCCTCCACTTT. Residues: CASSYPWEGRDSPLHF.